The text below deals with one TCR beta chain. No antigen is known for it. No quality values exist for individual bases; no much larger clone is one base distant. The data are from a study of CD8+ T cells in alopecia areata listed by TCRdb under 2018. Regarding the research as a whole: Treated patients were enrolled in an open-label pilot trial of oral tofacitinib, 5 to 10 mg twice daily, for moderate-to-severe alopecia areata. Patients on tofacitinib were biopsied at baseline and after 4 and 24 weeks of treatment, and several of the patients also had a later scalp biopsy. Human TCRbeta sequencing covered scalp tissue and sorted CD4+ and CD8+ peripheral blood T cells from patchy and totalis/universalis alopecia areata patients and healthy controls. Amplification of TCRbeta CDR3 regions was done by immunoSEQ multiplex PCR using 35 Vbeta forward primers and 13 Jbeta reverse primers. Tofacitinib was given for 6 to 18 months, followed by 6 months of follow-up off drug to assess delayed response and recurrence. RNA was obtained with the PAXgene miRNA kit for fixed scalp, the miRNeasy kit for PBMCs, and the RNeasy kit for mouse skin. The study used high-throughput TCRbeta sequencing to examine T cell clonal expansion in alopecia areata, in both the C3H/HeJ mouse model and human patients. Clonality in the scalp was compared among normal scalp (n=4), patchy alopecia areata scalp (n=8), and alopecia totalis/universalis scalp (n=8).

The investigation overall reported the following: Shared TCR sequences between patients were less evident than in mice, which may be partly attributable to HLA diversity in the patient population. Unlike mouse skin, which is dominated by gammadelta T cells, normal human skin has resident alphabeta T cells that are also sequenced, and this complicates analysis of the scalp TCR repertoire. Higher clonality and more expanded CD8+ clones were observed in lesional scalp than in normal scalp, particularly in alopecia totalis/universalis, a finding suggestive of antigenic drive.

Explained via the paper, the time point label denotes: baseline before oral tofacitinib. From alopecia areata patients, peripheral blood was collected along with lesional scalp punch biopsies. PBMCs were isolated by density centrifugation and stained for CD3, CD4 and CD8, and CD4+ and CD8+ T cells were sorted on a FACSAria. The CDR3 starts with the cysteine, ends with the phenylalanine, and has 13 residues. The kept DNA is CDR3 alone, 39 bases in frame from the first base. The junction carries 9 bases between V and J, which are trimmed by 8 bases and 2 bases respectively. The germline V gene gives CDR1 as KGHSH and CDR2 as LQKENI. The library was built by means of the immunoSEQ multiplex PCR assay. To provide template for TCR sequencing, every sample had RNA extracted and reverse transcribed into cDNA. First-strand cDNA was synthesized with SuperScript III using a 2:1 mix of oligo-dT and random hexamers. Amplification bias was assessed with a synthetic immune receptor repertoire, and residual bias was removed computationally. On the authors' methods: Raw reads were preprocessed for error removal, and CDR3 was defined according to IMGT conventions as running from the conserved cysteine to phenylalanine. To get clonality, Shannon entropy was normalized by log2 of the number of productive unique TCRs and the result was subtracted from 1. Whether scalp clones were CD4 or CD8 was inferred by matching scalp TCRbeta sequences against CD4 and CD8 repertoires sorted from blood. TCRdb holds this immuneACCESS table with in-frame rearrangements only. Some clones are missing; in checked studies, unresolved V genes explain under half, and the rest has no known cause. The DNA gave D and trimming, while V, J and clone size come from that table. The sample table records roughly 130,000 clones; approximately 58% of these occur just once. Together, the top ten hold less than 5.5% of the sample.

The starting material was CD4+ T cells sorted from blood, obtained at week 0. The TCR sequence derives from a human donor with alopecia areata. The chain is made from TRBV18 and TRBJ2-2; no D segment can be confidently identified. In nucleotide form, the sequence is TGTGCCAGCGACCGGGCCAACACCGGGGAGCTGTTTTTT. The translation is CASDRANTGELFF.